One TCR beta chain is described in this entry. The antigen is unknown. This specimen comes from a study of OX40 agonist ivuxolimab in advanced cancers. Whole-study findings and limits: Within 6 weeks, CD4+ and CD8+ blood T cells expanded clonally at 0.1 to 3.0 mg/kg.

Profiled with immunoSEQ multiplex PCR; TCRdb holds only in-frame clones, not every one. The sample has approximately 51,000 clones; about 77% are singletons. V gave up 6 bases and J gave up 3 bases, with 12 bases separating them. From germline, CDR1 is MNHNS and CDR2 SASEGT. The CDR3 consists of 13 residues. The TCR was taken from an adult with an advanced solid tumor such as melanoma, head and neck, liver or kidney cancer. The specimen comprised CD4+ or CD8+ T cells sorted from blood, sampled in a trial of the OX40 agonist ivuxolimab. The J gene is TRBJ2-7, the V gene TRBV6-1; tentatively, D is TRBD1 or TRBD2 (6 bases each). The CDR3 region is CASRHRGLYEQYF. DNA for the CDR3: TGTGCCAGCAGGCACCGGGGGCTCTACGAGCAGTACTTC.